This passage covers 21 T cell receptor beta chains from one sample sequenced in a study of cytomegalovirus exposure and HLA in healthy donors listed by TCRdb under 2017. The library was made by the immunoSEQ multiplex PCR assay. Imported from immuneACCESS, the table was reduced by TCRdb to in-frame sequences with V and J called. These copies leave out some clones; in studies compared against another copy, an unresolved V gene accounts for under half, and the cause of the remainder is not known. Here the sample has under 200,000 clones; roughly 96% occur a single time. 0.8% to 1% of the sample goes to the ten largest clones. The specimen was PBMCs. The origin of the receptors is a woman under 30 in good health and CMV-seronegative.

This chain joins TRBV19 and TRBJ1-5; D is unclear. The CDR3 contains 14 residues. CDR1 is LNHDA and CDR2 is SQIVND in the germline V gene (reference sequence). Between the trimmed V and J ends, which lost 3 bases and 6 bases, there was a span of 12 bases. The CDR3 here is CASSIRSGSQPQHF. The CDR3 nucleotides read TGTGCCAGTAGTATTCGCTCGGGGAGTCAGCCCCAGCATTTT.

This clone occurred once. The chain carries TRBV19 and TRBJ2-1; D is undetermined. In germline, CDR1 is LNHDA, CDR2 SQIVND (reference sequence). CDR3 length: 12 amino acids. V shed 4 bases and J shed 5 bases, with 6 bases lying between them. The CDR3: CASSSSHNEQFF. CDR3 nucleotide sequence: TGTGCCAGTAGTAGTAGTCACAATGAGCAGTTCTTC.

The chain recombines TRBV10-3 with TRBJ2-2; 7 bases align to TRBD2. The germline CDR1 and CDR2 sequences are ENHRY and SYGVKD. CDR3 size: 15 residues. With 7 bases clipped from V and 2 bases from J, the junction kept 7 bases outside the gene matches. This chain's CDR3 is CAIMTSRANTGELFF. The CDR3, as DNA: TGTGCCATCATGACTAGCAGGGCCAACACCGGGGAGCTGTTTTTT.

This sequence joins TRBV29-1 and TRBJ2-5; 14 nucleotides match TRBD2. The CDR3 runs to 14 residues. V was pared by 6 bases and J by 4 bases, with 4 bases of the junction left unmatched. CDR1 is SQVTM, CDR2 ANQGSEA, per germline. The CDR3 protein is CSVGTSGGGETQYF. The CDR3 DNA reads as TGCAGCGTCGGGACTAGCGGGGGAGGAGAGACCCAGTACTTC.

CDR3 DNA: TGTGCCAGCAGCCCGACAGGGGGCGAAGCTCCTAACTATGGCTACACCTTC. Its translation: CASSPTGGEAPNYGYTF. This sequence joins TRBV11-2 and TRBJ1-2; 10 bases are a match to TRBD1. Germline CDR1 reads SGHAT; CDR2 reads FQNNGV. V dropped 5 bases and J dropped 0; count of bases not matched to a gene: 9. The CDR3 covers 17 residues.

The chain couples TRBV9 to TRBJ1-1, with TRBD1 as a possible D gene (6 bases). Trimming removed 1 base at V and 0 bases at J, with 10 bases between. CDR3 length equals 15 residues. Per the germline V gene, CDR1 is SGDLS and CDR2 is YYNGEE. The CDR3, as DNA: TGTGCCAGCAGCGTATCAGGGGATGTGAACACTGAAGCTTTCTTT. Protein sequence: CASSVSGDVNTEAFF.

The rearrangement uses TRBV4-1 and TRBJ1-2; TRBD1 matches 7 bases. V was clipped by 0 bases and J by 6 bases; unmatched bases: 7. This CDR3 has 15 amino acids. Germline CDR1 and CDR2: MGHRA and YSYEKL. CDR3 DNA: TGCGCCAGCAGCCAAGAGTTCGACAGGGAGCATGGCTACACCTTC. Protein: CASSQEFDREHGYTF.

This rearrangement joins TRBV18 to TRBJ2-5; D possibly corresponds to TRBD1 (6 bases). The CDR3 contains 14 residues. Trimming left V 6 bases short and J 5 bases short, with 16 bases between. CDR1 is KGHSH, CDR2 LQKENI, per germline. The CDR3 nucleotides read TGTGCCAGCTCTACACAGGGCGTTCGGGAGACCCAGTACTTC. It specifies CASSTQGVRETQYF.

The chain combines TRBV6-5 with TRBJ1-2; D unclear. V dropped 4 bases and J dropped 5 bases, with 14 bases sitting between them. CDR1 is MNHEY and CDR2 is SVGAGI in the germline V gene. The CDR3 sequence is 14 residues long. Written as DNA, the CDR3 is TGTGCCAGCAGTTCAACTCAAGGGAGGTATGGCTACACCTTC. Translation gives CASSSTQGRYGYTF.

The CDR3 region is CASSPRTGTSNQPQHF. The CDR3 DNA reads as TGTGCCAGTAGTCCTCGGACAGGGACGAGCAATCAGCCCCAGCATTTT. The V call is TRBV19, the J call TRBJ1-5; 8 positions match TRBD1. Germline-derived CDR1 and CDR2 are LNHDA and SQIVND (reference sequence). This CDR3 has 16 residues. Trimming cost V 5 bases and J 1 base; bases outside gene matches: 7.

V and J are TRBV9 and TRBJ2-5; 7 bases are shared with TRBD1. With 4 bases clipped from V and 5 bases from J, the junction kept 8 bases outside the gene matches. The V gene's germline CDR1 is SGDLS and CDR2 YYNGEE. The CDR3 has 14 amino acids. The CDR3: CASSPGQQRETQYF. The DNA of the CDR3 is TGTGCCAGCAGCCCGGGACAGCAAAGGGAGACCCAGTACTTC.

This chain links TRBV29-1 with TRBJ2-5; the match to TRBD1 covers 8 bases. The J segment lost 5 bases and the V segment lost 4 bases, leaving 6 bases of the junction unmatched. The CDR3 consists of 13 residues. Germline values: CDR1 SQVTM, CDR2 ANQGSEA. In DNA, the CDR3 is TGCAGCGTTGGGTCAGGGGGCGGGGAGACCCAGTACTTC. Protein product: CSVGSGGGETQYF. Full variable domain (remainder filled in from reference TRBV29-1 and TRBJ2-5): SAVISQKPSRDICQRGTSLTIQCQVDSQVTMMFWYRQQPGQSLTLIATANQGSEATYESGFVIDKFPISRPNLTFSTLTVSNMSPEDSSIYLCSVGSGGGETQYFGPGTRLLVL.

The chain has TRBV5-1 and TRBJ2-1; no reliable D call. The germline V gene has CDR1 SGHRS and CDR2 YFSETQ. Between the trimmed V and J ends, which lost 0 bases and 0 bases, there was a span of 7 bases. This CDR3 comprises 15 residues. Written as DNA, the CDR3 is TGCGCCAGCAGCTTGGACGGTAGCTCCTACAATGAGCAGTTCTTC. Its protein product is CASSLDGSSYNEQFF.

The chain has TRBV2 and TRBJ1-3; 8 nucleotides agree with TRBD1. Trimming took 7 bases from V and 0 from J; bases not matched to a gene: 8. Germline loops: CDR1 SNHLY, CDR2 FYNNEI. The CDR3 runs to 16 residues. The CDR3 sequence: CASIQQGAGSGNTIYF. The CDR3 DNA is TGTGCCAGCATACAGCAGGGGGCAGGCTCTGGAAACACCATATATTTT.

The V call is TRBV28, the J call TRBJ2-1; tentative D call: TRBD2 (6 bases). The V end lost 3 bases, the J end lost 4 bases, and 25 bases lay between the germline ends. Germline V gene lookup returns CDR1 MDHEN and CDR2 SYDVKM. The CDR3 sequence is 19 residues long. This CDR3 is CASSFPERTREKGYNEQFF. The CDR3 bases are TGTGCCAGCAGTTTTCCCGAGCGTACTCGGGAGAAGGGGTACAATGAGCAGTTCTTC.

The CDR3, as DNA: TGTGCCAGCAGCTTTAGCGGGGGGGCCTACAATGAGCAGTTCTTC. Protein sequence: CASSFSGGAYNEQFF. This chain connects TRBV7-3 to TRBJ2-1; 11 positions match TRBD2. The trim removed 3 bases at V and 2 bases at J, leaving 0 bases unmatched. CDR1 is SGHTA, CDR2 FQGTGA, per germline. CDR3 length: 15 amino acids.

The CDR3 loop is CASSPRSFSRGYTF. In DNA, the CDR3 is TGTGCCAGCAGTCCCCGGTCCTTTTCTCGCGGCTACACCTTC. The J gene is TRBJ1-2, the V gene TRBV27; no clear D gene. V dropped 5 bases and J dropped 8 bases, with 18 bases sitting between them. CDR1 is MNHEY and CDR2 is SMNVEV in the germline V gene (reference sequence). The CDR3 contains 14 residues.

The chain uses TRBV15 and TRBJ2-7; D remains unclear. The germline V gene encodes CDR1 LNHNV and CDR2 YYDKDF (reference sequence). This CDR3 comprises 14 residues. Deletions cut 6 bases from V and 0 bases from J, with 12 bases between. CDR3 residues: CATRLPGSSYEQYF. In DNA form, the CDR3 reads TGTGCCACCAGACTTCCGGGTAGCTCCTACGAGCAGTACTTC.

The chain joins TRBV19 to TRBJ1-1; the match to TRBD1 covers 7 bases. J lost 5 bases, V lost 6 bases, and 6 bases had no gene match. The CDR3 extends over 13 amino acids. Germline values: CDR1 LNHDA, CDR2 SQIVND (reference sequence). CDR3 in DNA: TGTGCCAGTAGCGGCAGGGGGGATACTGAAGCTTTCTTT. Its protein is CASSGRGDTEAFF.

V gene TRBV18 combines with J gene TRBJ2-7, with D perhaps TRBD1 (5 bases). Trimming pared 4 bases from V and 1 base from J, leaving 11 bases between. Germline V gene sequence: CDR1 KGHSH, CDR2 LQKENI. CDR3 length: 14 residues. The CDR3 is CASSRGGGSYEQYF. The CDR3 region has the DNA TGTGCCAGCTCACGGGGCGGTGGGTCCTACGAGCAGTACTTC.

The chain employs TRBV29-1 and TRBJ2-1, with 8 bases aligning to TRBD2. The CDR3 loop spans 14 amino acids. Unmatched junction bases numbered 9, after V lost 7 bases and J lost 4 bases. Germline V gives CDR1 SQVTM, CDR2 ANQGSEA. DNA for the CDR3: TGCAGCGCTATGGCGCGGGGGGAGTACAATGAGCAGTTCTTC. This encodes CSAMARGEYNEQFF.